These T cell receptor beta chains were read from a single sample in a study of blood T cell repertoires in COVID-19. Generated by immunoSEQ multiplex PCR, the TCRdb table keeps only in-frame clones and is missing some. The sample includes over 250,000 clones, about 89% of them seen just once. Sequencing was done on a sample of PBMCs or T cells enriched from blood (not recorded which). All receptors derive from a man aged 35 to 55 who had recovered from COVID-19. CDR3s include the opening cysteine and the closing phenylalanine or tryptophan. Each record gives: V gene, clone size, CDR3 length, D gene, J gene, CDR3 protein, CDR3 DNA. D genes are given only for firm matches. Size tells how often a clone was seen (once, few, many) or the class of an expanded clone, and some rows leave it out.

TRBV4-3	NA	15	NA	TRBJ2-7	CASSPGFRQPGEQYF	TGCGCCAGCAGCCCCGGGTTTCGACAGCCTGGGGAGCAGTACTTC
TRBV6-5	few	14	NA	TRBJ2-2	CASRSGTDTGELFF	TGTGCCAGCAGGTCCGGGACTGACACCGGGGAGCTGTTTTTT
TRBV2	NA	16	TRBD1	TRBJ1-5	CASKVGTGIGNQPQHF	TGTGCCAGCAAGGTGGGGACAGGGATAGGCAATCAGCCCCAGCATTTT
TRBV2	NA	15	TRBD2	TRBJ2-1	CASSELTSGINEQFF	TGTGCCAGCAGTGAATTGACTAGCGGGATCAATGAGCAGTTCTTC
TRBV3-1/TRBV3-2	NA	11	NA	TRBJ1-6	CASTRGAALHF	TGTGCCAGCACCCGGGGAGCAGCCCTCCACTTT
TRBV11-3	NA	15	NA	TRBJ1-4	CASSTGRTEGEKLFF	TGTGCCAGCAGCACCGGACGGACGGAGGGTGAAAAACTGTTTTTT
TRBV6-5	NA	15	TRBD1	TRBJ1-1	CASSYLTGGNTEAFF	TGTGCCAGCAGTTACTTGACAGGGGGGAACACTGAAGCTTTCTTT
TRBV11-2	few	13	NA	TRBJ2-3	CASSLDGLRTQYF	TGTGCCAGCAGCTTAGATGGCTTACGTACGCAGTATTTT
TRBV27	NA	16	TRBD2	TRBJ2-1	CASSTYSGSSYNEQFF	TGTGCCAGCAGTACCTATAGCGGGAGCTCCTACAATGAGCAGTTCTTC
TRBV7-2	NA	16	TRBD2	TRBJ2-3	CASSLAPAGSTDTQYF	TGTGCCAGCAGCTTAGCCCCAGCGGGGTCCACAGATACGCAGTATTTT
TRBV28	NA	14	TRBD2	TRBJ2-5	CASSPALAGETQYF	TGTGCCAGCAGCCCCGCTCTAGCGGGAGAGACCCAGTACTTC
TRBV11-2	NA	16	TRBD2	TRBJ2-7	CASSLGVTSASYEQYF	TGTGCCAGCAGCTTGGGGGTGACTAGCGCCTCCTACGAGCAGTACTTC
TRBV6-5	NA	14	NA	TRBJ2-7	CASSYGPGSYEQYF	TGTGCCAGCAGTTACGGTCCAGGCTCCTACGAGCAGTACTTC
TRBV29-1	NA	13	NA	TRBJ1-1	CSLATTADTEAFF	TGCAGCTTAGCGACAACCGCGGACACTGAAGCTTTCTTT
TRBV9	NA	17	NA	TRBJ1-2	CASSVGEGARRGYGYTF	TGTGCCAGCAGCGTAGGAGAGGGCGCACGTCGTGGCTATGGCTACACCTTC
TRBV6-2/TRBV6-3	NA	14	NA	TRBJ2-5	CASSSLALQETQYF	TGTGCCAGCAGTTCCCTAGCGCTCCAAGAGACCCAGTACTTC
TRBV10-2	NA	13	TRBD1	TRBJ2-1	CATRQGRYNEQFF	TGCGCCACCCGACAGGGGCGGTACAATGAGCAGTTCTTC
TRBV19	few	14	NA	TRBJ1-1	CASSIGTVNTEAFF	TGTGCCAGTAGTATAGGGACAGTGAACACTGAAGCTTTCTTT
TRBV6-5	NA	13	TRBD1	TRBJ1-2	CASTQTGYYGYTF	TGTGCCAGCACCCAGACAGGGTACTATGGCTACACCTTC
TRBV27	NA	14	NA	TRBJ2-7	CASSLSKGTYEQYF	TGTGCCAGCAGTTTATCGAAGGGGACCTACGAGCAGTACTTC
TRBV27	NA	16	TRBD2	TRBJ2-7	CASSYQLAGGFYEQYF	TGTGCCAGCAGTTACCAACTAGCGGGAGGGTTCTACGAGCAGTACTTC
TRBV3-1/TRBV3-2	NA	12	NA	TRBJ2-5	CASSQGGETQYF	TGTGCCAGCAGCCAAGGCGGAGAGACCCAGTACTTC
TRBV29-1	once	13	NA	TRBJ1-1	CSVVQAGNTEAFF	TGCAGCGTTGTTCAGGCAGGGAACACTGAAGCTTTCTTT
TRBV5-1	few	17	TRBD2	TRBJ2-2	CASSPGLAGGTGGELFF	TGCGCCAGCAGCCCCGGACTAGCGGGGGGGACGGGCGGGGAGCTGTTTTTT
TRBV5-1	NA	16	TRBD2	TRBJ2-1	CASSRRTSGESGEQFF	TGCGCCAGCAGCCGACGAACTAGCGGGGAATCGGGTGAGCAGTTCTTC